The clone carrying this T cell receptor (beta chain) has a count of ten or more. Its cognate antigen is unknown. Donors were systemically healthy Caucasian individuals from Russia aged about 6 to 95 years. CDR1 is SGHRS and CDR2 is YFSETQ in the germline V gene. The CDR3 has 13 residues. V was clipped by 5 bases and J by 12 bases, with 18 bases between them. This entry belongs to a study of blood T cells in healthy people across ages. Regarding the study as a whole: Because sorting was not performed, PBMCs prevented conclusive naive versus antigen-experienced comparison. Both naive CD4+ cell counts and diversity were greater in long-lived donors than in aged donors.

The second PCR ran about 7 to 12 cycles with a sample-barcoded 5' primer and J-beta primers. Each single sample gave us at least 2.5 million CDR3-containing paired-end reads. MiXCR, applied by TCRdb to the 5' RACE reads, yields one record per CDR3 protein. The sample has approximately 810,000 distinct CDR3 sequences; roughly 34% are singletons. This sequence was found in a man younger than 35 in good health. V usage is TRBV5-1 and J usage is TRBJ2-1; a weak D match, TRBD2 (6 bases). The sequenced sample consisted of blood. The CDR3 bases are TGCGCCAGCAGTCTTTCCACCCCCGGGGGGCAGTTCTTC. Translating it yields CASSLSTPGGQFF.